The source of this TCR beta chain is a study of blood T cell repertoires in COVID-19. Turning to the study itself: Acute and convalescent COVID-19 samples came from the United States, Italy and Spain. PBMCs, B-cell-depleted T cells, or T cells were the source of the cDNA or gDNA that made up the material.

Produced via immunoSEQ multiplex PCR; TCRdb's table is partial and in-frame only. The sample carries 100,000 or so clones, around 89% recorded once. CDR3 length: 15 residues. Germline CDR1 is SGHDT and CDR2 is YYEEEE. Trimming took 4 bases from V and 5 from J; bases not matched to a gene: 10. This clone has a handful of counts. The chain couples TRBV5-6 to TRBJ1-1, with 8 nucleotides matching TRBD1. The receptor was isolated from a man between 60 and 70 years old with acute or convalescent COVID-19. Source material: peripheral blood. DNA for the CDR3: TGTGCCAGCAGCCCGCCGACAGGGGAAGAAACTGAAGCTTTCTTT. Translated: CASSPPTGEETEAFF.